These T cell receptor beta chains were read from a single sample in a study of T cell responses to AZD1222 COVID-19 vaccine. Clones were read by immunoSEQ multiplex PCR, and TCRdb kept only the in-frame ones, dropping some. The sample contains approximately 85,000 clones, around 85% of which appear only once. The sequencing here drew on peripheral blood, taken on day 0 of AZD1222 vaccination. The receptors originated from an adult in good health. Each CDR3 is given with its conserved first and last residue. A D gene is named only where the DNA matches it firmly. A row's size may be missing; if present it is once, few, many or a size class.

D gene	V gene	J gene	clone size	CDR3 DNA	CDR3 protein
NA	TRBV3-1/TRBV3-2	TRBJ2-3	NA	TGTGCCAGCAGCCAAAAAAGGGGAGATTCGGATACGCAGTATTTT	CASSQKRGDSDTQYF
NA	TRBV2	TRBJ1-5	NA	TGTGCCAGCAGTCCAGGGGAAGATCAGCCCCAGCATTTT	CASSPGEDQPQHF
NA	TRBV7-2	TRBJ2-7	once	TGTGCCAGCAGCTTAAAAGGCGGCTACGAGCAGTACTTC	CASSLKGGYEQYF
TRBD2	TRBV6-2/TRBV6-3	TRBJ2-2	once	TGTGCCAGCAGTTACAGGGCGGGGGGCACCGGGGAGCTGTTTTTT	CASSYRAGGTGELFF
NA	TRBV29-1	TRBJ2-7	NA	TGCAGCGCCGCGGGCCCCCTGGGCCCCTACGAGCAGTACTTC	CSAAGPLGPYEQYF
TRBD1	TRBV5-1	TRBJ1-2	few	TGCGCCAGCAGCTTCACAGGGGGCGACTATGGCTACACCTTC	CASSFTGGDYGYTF
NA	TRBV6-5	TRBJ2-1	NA	TGTGCCAGCACCTATGACAACCTTTACGAGCAGTTCTTC	CASTYDNLYEQFF
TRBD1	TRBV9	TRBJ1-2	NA	TGTGCCAGCAGCGTCGCTCCAACAGGGGTTTCGGGTACTAACTATGGCTACACCTTC	CASSVAPTGVSGTNYGYTF
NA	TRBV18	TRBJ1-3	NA	TGTGCCAGCTCACCCGGCACCCAGGACTCTGGAAACACCATATATTTT	CASSPGTQDSGNTIYF
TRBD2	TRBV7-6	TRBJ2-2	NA	TGTGCCAGCAGCTTAGCACGGGGGGAGCGGTACACCGGGGAGCTGTTTTTT	CASSLARGERYTGELFF
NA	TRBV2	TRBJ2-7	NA	TGTGCCAGCAGACCCGGGACAACCTACGAGCAGTACTTC	CASRPGTTYEQYF
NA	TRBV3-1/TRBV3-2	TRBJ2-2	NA	TGTGCCAGCAGCCAAGCCTTCGGGGCCCCCGCGGACACCGGGGAGCTGTTTTTT	CASSQAFGAPADTGELFF
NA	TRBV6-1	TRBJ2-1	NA	TGTGCCAGCAGTGAAGAGGGGTTAGCGAGAAATGAGCAGTTCTTC	CASSEEGLARNEQFF
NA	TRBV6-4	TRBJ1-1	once	TGTGCCAGCAGTGTAAGGGGGAACACTGAAGCTTTCTTT	CASSVRGNTEAFF
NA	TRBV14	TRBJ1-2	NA	TGTGCCAGCAGCCAAGATCTGGGCAGGGGCTACACCTTC	CASSQDLGRGYTF